The T cell receptor beta chain described here comes from a study of a mutant IDH1 vaccine in newly diagnosed glioma. Study results and limitations: The study observed vaccine-induced immune responses in roughly 95% of patients.

TCRdb keeps only in-frame clones here, not all; method: immunoSEQ multiplex PCR. The table records 50,000 to 65,000 clones, about 81% of them present only once. Noted time point: week 5, during vaccination. The study gave 300 ug of mutant IDH1 20-mer peptide per vaccine dose, with topical imiquimod. The germline V gene encodes CDR1 SGHKS and CDR2 YYEKEE (reference sequence). This CDR3 has 13 residues. The V end lost 1 base, the J end lost 7 bases, and 12 bases lay between the germline ends. For this clone: The antigen is unknown.

This specimen consisted of PBMCs, obtained from a glioma patient whose treatment included an IDH1 peptide vaccine. This sequence joins TRBV5-5 and TRBJ2-7; D not resolved. This receptor was identified in a man aged 30 to 45 with glioma. Here the CDR3 DNA reads TGTGCCAGCAGCTTGCCGCAGGCGCAAGAGCAGTACTTC. Its translation is CASSLPQAQEQYF.